Sequencing of this T cell receptor beta chain was carried out in a study of T cells in localized non-small cell lung cancer. Assay: immunoSEQ multiplex PCR; the TCRdb copy retains only in-frame clones and omits some. The data contain fewer than 25,000 clones, approximately 87% of them singletons. Trimming removed 3 bases from V and 1 base from J, with 10 bases in between. This CDR3 comprises 14 residues. Germline CDR1 SGHRS, CDR2 YFSETQ. This TCR came from a woman aged 40-75 years with stage I lung adenocarcinoma. Sequences were derived from peripheral blood, sampled before any cancer treatment. This rearrangement joins TRBV5-1 to TRBJ2-5, with D uncertain. In DNA, the CDR3 is TGCGCCAGCAGCTCTGGCCAGACCCAAGAGACCCAGTACTTC. It encodes CASSSGQTQETQYF.